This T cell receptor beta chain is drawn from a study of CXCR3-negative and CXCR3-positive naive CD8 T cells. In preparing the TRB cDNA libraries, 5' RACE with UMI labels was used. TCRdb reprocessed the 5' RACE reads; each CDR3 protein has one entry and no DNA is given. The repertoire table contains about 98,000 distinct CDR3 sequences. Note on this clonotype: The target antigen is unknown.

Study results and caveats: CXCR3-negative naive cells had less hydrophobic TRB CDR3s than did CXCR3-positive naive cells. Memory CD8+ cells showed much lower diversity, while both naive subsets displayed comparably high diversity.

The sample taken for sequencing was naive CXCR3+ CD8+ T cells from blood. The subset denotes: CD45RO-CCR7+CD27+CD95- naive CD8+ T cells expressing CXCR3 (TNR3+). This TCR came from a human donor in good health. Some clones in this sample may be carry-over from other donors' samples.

CDR3: CASSSSIGPGYEQYF. The chain uses TRBV7-6 and TRBJ2-7; TCRdb's D call of TRBD1 is untestable without DNA. The CDR3 is 15 amino acids. From germline, CDR1 is SGHVS and CDR2 FNYEAQ.